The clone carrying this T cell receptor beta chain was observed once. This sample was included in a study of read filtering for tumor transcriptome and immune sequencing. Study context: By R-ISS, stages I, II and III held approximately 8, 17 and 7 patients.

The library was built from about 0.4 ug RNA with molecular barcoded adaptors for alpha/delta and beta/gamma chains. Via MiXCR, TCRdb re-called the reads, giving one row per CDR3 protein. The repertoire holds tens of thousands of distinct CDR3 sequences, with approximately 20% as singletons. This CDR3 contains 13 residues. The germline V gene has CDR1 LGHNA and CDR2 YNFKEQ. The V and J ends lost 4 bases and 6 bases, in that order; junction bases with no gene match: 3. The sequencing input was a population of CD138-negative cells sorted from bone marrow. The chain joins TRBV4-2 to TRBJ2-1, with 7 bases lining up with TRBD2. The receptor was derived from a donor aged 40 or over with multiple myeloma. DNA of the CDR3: TGTGCCAGCAGCCGGACTAGTGTCAATGAGCAGTTCTTC. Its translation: CASSRTSVNEQFF.